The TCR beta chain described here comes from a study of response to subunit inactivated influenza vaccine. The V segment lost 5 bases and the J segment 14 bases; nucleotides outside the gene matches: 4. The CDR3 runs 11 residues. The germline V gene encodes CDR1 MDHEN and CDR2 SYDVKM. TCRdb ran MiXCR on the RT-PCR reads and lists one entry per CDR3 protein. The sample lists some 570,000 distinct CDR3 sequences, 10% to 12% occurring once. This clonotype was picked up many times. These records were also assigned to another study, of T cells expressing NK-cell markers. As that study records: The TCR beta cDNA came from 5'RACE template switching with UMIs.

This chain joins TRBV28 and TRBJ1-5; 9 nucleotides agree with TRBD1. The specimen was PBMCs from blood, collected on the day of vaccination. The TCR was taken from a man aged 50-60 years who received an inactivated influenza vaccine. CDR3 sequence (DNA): TGTGCCAGCAGTCTCCGGGACAGGGAGCATTTT. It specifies CASSLRDREHF.